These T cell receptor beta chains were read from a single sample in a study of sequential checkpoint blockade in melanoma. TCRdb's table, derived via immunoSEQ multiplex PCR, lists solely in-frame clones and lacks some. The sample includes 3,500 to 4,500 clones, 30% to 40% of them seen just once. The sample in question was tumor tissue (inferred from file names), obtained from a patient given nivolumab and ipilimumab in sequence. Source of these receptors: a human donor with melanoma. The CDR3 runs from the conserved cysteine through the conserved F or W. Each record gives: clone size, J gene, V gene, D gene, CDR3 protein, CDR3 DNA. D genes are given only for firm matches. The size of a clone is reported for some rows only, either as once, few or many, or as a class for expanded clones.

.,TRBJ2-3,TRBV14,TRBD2,CASSQVVSSGNTDTQYF,TGTGCCAGCAGCCAAGTCGTTTCTAGCGGGAACACAGATACGCAGTATTTT
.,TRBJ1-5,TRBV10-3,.,CAISGGNQPQHF,TGTGCCATCAGTGGAGGCAATCAGCCCCAGCATTTT
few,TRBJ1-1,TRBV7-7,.,CASSLVGWGNTEAFF,TGTGCCAGCAGCTTAGTTGGGTGGGGAAACACTGAAGCTTTCTTT
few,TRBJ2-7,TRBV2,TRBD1,CASMLGTGSYEQYF,TGTGCCAGCATGTTGGGGACAGGGTCCTACGAGCAGTACTTC
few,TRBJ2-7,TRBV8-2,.,CASSFAAGAYEQYF,.
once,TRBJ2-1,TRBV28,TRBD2,CACSLAGGPYEQFF,TGTGCCTGCTCCCTAGCGGGAGGGCCCTATGAGCAGTTCTTC
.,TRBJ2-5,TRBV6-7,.,CASSYSARVQTQYF,TGTGCCAGCAGTTACTCGGCCAGGGTCCAGACCCAGTACTTC
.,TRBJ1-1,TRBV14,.,CASSHVNSLSRDTEAFF,TGTGCCAGCAGCCACGTGAACTCCCTTAGCAGGGACACTGAAGCTTTCTTT
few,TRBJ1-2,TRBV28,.,CASRLGTSANYGYTF,TGTGCCAGCAGACTGGGGACATCAGCTAACTATGGCTACACCTTC
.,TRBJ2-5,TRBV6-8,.,CASSYWEQAGHQETQYF,TGTGCCAGCAGTTACTGGGAACAGGCTGGGCACCAAGAGACCCAGTACTTC
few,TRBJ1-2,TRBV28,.,CASFDDGRKGYTF,TGTGCCAGCTTCGACGACGGGCGCAAAGGCTACACCTTC
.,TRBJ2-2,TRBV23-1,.,CASSLTGSGELFF,TGCGCCAGCAGCTTAACCGGGTCCGGGGAGCTGTTTTTT
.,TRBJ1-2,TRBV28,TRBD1,CASSSEGTGNYGYTF,TGTGCCAGCAGTTCAGAGGGGACAGGAAACTATGGCTACACCTTC
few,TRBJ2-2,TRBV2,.,CASTAVSTGELFF,TGTGCCAGCACCGCAGTCAGCACCGGGGAGCTGTTTTTT
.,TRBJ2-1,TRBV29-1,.,CSVGKALYNEQFF,TGCAGCGTTGGGAAGGCCCTATACAATGAGCAGTTCTTC
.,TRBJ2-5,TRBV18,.,CASSPEFAGAGETQYF,TGTGCCAGCTCACCAGAGTTTGCAGGCGCGGGAGAGACCCAGTACTTC
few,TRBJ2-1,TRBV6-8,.,CASSRGGNEQFF,TGTGCCAGCAGTCGGGGAGGAAATGAGCAGTTCTTC
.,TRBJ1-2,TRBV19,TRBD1,CASSRRQGLSDYGYTF,TGTGCCAGTAGCAGACGACAGGGGTTATCGGACTATGGCTACACCTTC
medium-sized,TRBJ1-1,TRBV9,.,CASKGINTEAFF,TGTGCCAGCAAGGGGATAAACACTGAAGCTTTCTTT
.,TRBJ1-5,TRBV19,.,CASSIDLASGGDQPQHF,TGTGCCAGTAGTATAGATCTGGCCTCAGGAGGCGATCAGCCCCAGCATTTT
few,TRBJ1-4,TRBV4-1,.,CASSQGGWRGEKLFF,TGCGCCAGCAGCCAAGGGGGGTGGAGAGGTGAAAAACTGTTTTTT
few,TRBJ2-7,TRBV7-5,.,CASSSYPRGSYEQYF,TGTGCCAGCAGCTCCTACCCCAGGGGTAGCTACGAGCAGTACTTC
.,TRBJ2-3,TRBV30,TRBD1,CAWSVGTVTDTQYF,TGTGCCTGGAGCGTAGGGACAGTAACAGATACGCAGTATTTT
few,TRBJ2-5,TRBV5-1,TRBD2,CASSLGLASGGETQYF,TGCGCCAGCAGCTTGGGCCTGGCTAGCGGGGGGGAGACCCAGTACTTC
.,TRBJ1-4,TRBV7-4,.,CASSVGSDTTNEKLFF,TGTGCCAGCAGCGTAGGCTCGGATACAACTAATGAAAAACTGTTTTTT
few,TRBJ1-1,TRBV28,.,CASSPRDMPWMAFF,TGTGCCAGCAGTCCCAGGGACATGCCGTGGATGGCTTTCTTT
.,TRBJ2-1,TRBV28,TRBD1,CASIPDRGDSSYNEQFF,TGTGCCAGCATCCCCGACAGGGGGGATAGCTCCTACAATGAGCAGTTCTTC